This T cell receptor (beta chain) was profiled in a study of cytomegalovirus exposure and HLA in healthy donors. Across the study: As released early, the data held roughly 85 million unique TCRs from HLA-typed donors. Falling in the Caucasian-associated ancestry cluster were about 83% of 398 genotyped donors.

With 4 bases removed from V and 5 bases from J, the gap between germline ends came to 10 bases. Per germline, CDR1 SGDLS and CDR2 YYNGEE. This CDR3 is 12 amino acids long. A multiplex PCR was run with 60 Vbeta primers and 13 Jbeta primers. TCRdb's table, derived via immunoSEQ multiplex PCR, lists solely in-frame clones and lacks some. The sample yields more than 200,000 clones, around 79% seen once. Overall study findings and caveats: There were some public TCRs occurring in many donors, but most TCR sequences were rare. Being productive about 90% or about 30% of the time was typical of most TCR beta V segments in an earlier analysis.

On this clone: Its target is unknown.

Sequencing was performed on PBMCs. The clonotype was recovered from a girl aged 2 to 10 in good health and CMV-seronegative. This rearrangement joins TRBV9 to TRBJ2-7, with D possibly being TRBD2 (6 bases). CDR3 in amino acids: CASSPGGDEQYF. The CDR3 DNA is TGTGCCAGCAGCCCCGGGGGAGACGAGCAGTACTTC.